These 30 T cell receptor beta chains were all obtained from the same sample, sequenced in a study of CXCR3-negative and CXCR3-positive naive CD8 T cells. Through 5' RACE with UMI labels, the TRB cDNA libraries were prepared. TCRdb re-called the 5' RACE reads and shows each CDR3 protein once, DNA omitted. Its table records 45,000 or so distinct CDR3 sequences. Sequenced material: memory CD8+ T cells from blood. The receptor set was obtained from a human donor in good health. Some clones in this sample may be carry-over from other donors' samples.

The rearrangement joins TRBV20-1 to TRBJ1-5; as DNA is missing, the TRBD1 call by TCRdb cannot be tested. This CDR3 is 16 amino acids long. Looked up from germline, CDR1 is DFQATT and CDR2 is SNEGSKA (reference sequence). The CDR3 is CSVGGHPIYSNQPQHF.

The rearrangement uses TRBV29-1 and TRBJ1-1; TCRdb proposes TRBD1, but this gene call is untestable without DNA. The CDR3 is 13 residues long. Germline V CDR1 and CDR2: SQVTM, ANQGSEA. The CDR3 sequence: CSVLQGAGDEAFF.

The V gene is TRBV4-2, the J gene TRBJ2-3; TCRdb gives TRBD1 as the D gene, but with no DNA this cannot be confirmed. The germline CDR1 and CDR2 sequences are LGHNA and YNFKEQ. The CDR3 covers 14 residues. The chain's CDR3 is CASSPRTDTDTQYF.

The CDR3: CASSSDERETQYF. This rearrangement joins TRBV27 to TRBJ2-5; TCRdb's D call of TRBD2 is untestable without DNA. From germline, CDR1 is MNHEY and CDR2 SMNVEV (reference sequence). The CDR3 has 13 amino acids.

This clonotype is deemed medium-sized by its frequency. V and J are TRBV7-8 and TRBJ1-5; TCRdb's D gene call, TRBD1, goes unchecked for lack of DNA. This CDR3 has 15 amino acids. Germline V gene sequence: CDR1 SGHVS, CDR2 FQNEAQ. The CDR3 region is CASSLADSSNQPQHF.

The rearrangement links TRBV6-2 or TRBV6-3 to TRBJ1-5; TCRdb reports TRBD1, a call that lacks DNA to check it against. The CDR3 is 14 amino acids. CDR1 is MNHEY, CDR2 SVGEGT, per germline. The CDR3 sequence is CASSYGAGDQPQHF.

The V and J genes are TRBV4-2 and TRBJ2-7; the TRBD1 assignment by TCRdb is unverifiable without DNA. From germline, CDR1 is LGHNA and CDR2 YNFKEQ. This CDR3 has 14 amino acids. The CDR3 reads CASSQGDRSYEQYF.

The chain has TRBV15 and TRBJ2-6. The CDR3 has 16 residues. Per the germline V gene, CDR1 is LNHNV and CDR2 is YYDKDF (reference sequence). The CDR3 here is CATSRDQDSGANVLTF.

The V gene is TRBV6-5, the J gene TRBJ2-2. Germline V gene data show CDR1 as MNHEY and CDR2 as SVGAGI. The CDR3 spans 13 residues. The CDR3 region is CASSAQSSGELFF.

V usage is TRBV28 and J usage is TRBJ2-7; TCRdb gives TRBD1 as the D gene, but with no DNA this cannot be confirmed. CDR1 MDHEN and CDR2 SYDVKM come from the germline V gene. This CDR3 spans 14 amino acids. This CDR3 is CASSTRDSPYEQYF.

This chain links TRBV20-1 with TRBJ2-1; with no DNA, the TCRdb D assignment of TRBD2 cannot be verified. The V gene's germline CDR1 is DFQATT and CDR2 SNEGSKA (reference sequence). CDR3 length: 15 amino acids. CDR3: CSASSGSSSYNEQFF.

The chain employs TRBV4-3 and TRBJ1-2; TCRdb outputs TRBD1, but without DNA this stays unchecked. The CDR3 extends over 15 amino acids. The germline CDR1 and CDR2 sequences are LGHNA and YSLEER. CDR3 sequence: CASSQDSDIYYGYTF.

This chain uses TRBV7-9 with TRBJ2-7; TCRdb lists TRBD1, though no DNA is available to test this call. Germline CDR1 reads SEHNR; CDR2 reads FQNEAQ (reference sequence). The length of the CDR3 is 14 residues. The CDR3 is CASSHETAPYEQYF.

The chain couples TRBV28 to TRBJ2-7; the D gene TCRdb calls, TRBD1, cannot be checked with no DNA. Looked up from germline, CDR1 is MDHEN and CDR2 is SYDVKM. This CDR3 comprises 14 residues. The CDR3 loop reads CAIATGGLSYEQYF.

The rearrangement links TRBV7-9 to TRBJ2-3. The CDR3 totals 13 residues. Germline CDR1 and CDR2: SEHNR and FQNEAQ (reference sequence). The CDR3 protein is CASSPPYTDTQYF.

This sequence joins TRBV19 and TRBJ2-2; the TCRdb D gene call, TRBD1, has no DNA to confirm it. This CDR3 has 16 residues. Germline CDR1 reads LNHDA; CDR2 reads SQIVND (reference sequence). The CDR3 loop reads CASSRLTGANTGELFF.

The CDR3 loop reads CASSSVTVNTEAFF. This chain uses TRBV7-9 with TRBJ1-1. The CDR3 is 14 amino acids. Germline-derived CDR1 and CDR2 are SEHNR and FQNEAQ (reference sequence).

This chain uses TRBV5-5 with TRBJ2-5; as DNA is missing, the TRBD1 call by TCRdb cannot be tested. The length of the CDR3 is 14 residues. Germline V gives CDR1 SGHKS, CDR2 YYEKEE (reference sequence). The CDR3 is CASSYQDRVETQYF. The full variable domain, in which reference TRBV5-5 and TRBJ2-5 provide the parts outside the CDR3, is DAGVTQSPTHLIKTRGQQVTLRCSPISGHKSVSWYQQVLGQGPQFIFQYYEKEERGRGNFPDRFSARQFPNYSSELNVNALLLGDSALYLCASSYQDRVETQYFGPGTRLLVL.

The chain has TRBV6-2 or TRBV6-3 and TRBJ2-1; TCRdb's D gene call, TRBD1, goes unchecked for lack of DNA. The CDR3 totals 13 residues. Per the germline V gene, CDR1 is MNHEY and CDR2 is SVGEGT. CDR3 sequence: CASKQRGRGEQFF.

V usage is TRBV6-2 or TRBV6-3 and J usage is TRBJ2-1; lacking DNA, the TRBD2 call made by TCRdb goes unchecked. This CDR3 region has 14 residues. The V gene's germline CDR1 is MNHEY and CDR2 SVGEGT. CDR3 region: CASSYLAEPNEQFF.

The genes are TRBV4-3 and TRBJ1-5. The CDR3 sequence is 14 residues long. Germline-derived CDR1 and CDR2 are LGHNA and YSLEER. The CDR3 protein is CASSQDVRSQPQHF.

V is TRBV15 and J is TRBJ2-2; TCRdb's D gene call, TRBD1, goes unchecked for lack of DNA. The CDR3 extends over 14 amino acids. From germline, CDR1 is LNHNV and CDR2 YYDKDF (reference sequence). CDR3 region: CATRGPGDTGELFF.

This chain uses TRBV4-1 with TRBJ2-5; TCRdb gives TRBD2 as the D gene, but with no DNA this cannot be confirmed. Germline CDR1 reads MGHRA; CDR2 reads YSYEKL. The CDR3 consists of 18 residues. The CDR3 region is CASSPRGLAGGRQETQYF.

CDR3 region: CASSYGGNEQFF. The rearrangement links TRBV6-5 to TRBJ2-1; TCRdb's assignment of TRBD2 cannot be checked, as there is no DNA. The CDR3 totals 12 residues. Per germline, CDR1 MNHEY and CDR2 SVGAGI.

The chain employs TRBV6-6 and TRBJ1-5. Per the germline V gene, CDR1 is MNHNY and CDR2 is SVGAGI (reference sequence). The CDR3 has 12 residues. CDR3 sequence reads: CASSYSGQPKHF.

V usage is TRBV7-3 and J usage is TRBJ1-1. The CDR3 extends over 16 amino acids. The germline V gene has CDR1 SGHTA and CDR2 FQGTGA. This chain's CDR3 is CASSPTGPDMNTEAFF.

The chain recombines TRBV4-1 with TRBJ1-3. CDR1 is MGHRA, CDR2 YSYEKL, per germline. The CDR3 has 12 amino acids. The CDR3: CASSLAGNTIYF.

The chain carries TRBV7-2 and TRBJ1-1; TCRdb calls TRBD1, which cannot be checked without DNA. Germline V lookup: CDR1 SGHTA, CDR2 FQGNSA. The CDR3 is made up of 14 amino acids. This CDR3 reads CASSWGTGYTEAFF.

The V gene is TRBV29-1, the J gene TRBJ2-1; the D call of TRBD1 rests on TCRdb alone, since no DNA is present to check it. The CDR3 totals 15 residues. In germline, CDR1 is SQVTM, CDR2 ANQGSEA. The CDR3 sequence is CSVPHRGRALNEQFF.

V and J are TRBV20-1 and TRBJ2-7; lacking DNA, the TRBD2 call made by TCRdb goes unchecked. CDR3 length equals 15 residues. Germline lookup yields CDR1 DFQATT and CDR2 SNEGSKA (reference sequence). This chain's CDR3 is CSADLAGALSYEQYF.